The rows below give T cell receptor beta chains drawn from one sample of a study of identical twins. TCRdb used MiXCR to reprocess the 5' RACE reads, holding one entry per CDR3 protein. In the table there are around 530,000 distinct CDR3 sequences, roughly 15% of which are singletons. The same sample was also studied in work on yellow fever vaccine responses in identical twins.

The material sequenced was CD4+ T cells sorted from blood. These receptors were taken from a woman aged 18-29 years in good health. The CDR3 runs from the conserved cysteine through the conserved F or W. A D gene is named only where the DNA matches it firmly. Only some rows state a clone size, as once, few, many or a class for expanded clones.

v_gene,d_gene,abundance,j_gene,CDR3aa,CDR3nt
TRBV20-1,NA,NA,TRBJ1-2,CSAGRGGPLDGYTF,TGCAGTGCAGGAAGGGGTGGCCCTCTGGATGGCTACACCTTC
TRBV6-1,NA,few,TRBJ2-7,CASSDEGGYEQYF,TGTGCCAGCAGTGACGAGGGGGGGTACGAGCAGTACTTC
TRBV11-2,NA,few,TRBJ2-6,CASSPTSGHTSGANVLTF,TGTGCCAGCAGCCCTACCTCGGGACACACCTCTGGGGCCAACGTCCTGACTTTC
TRBV7-9,NA,NA,TRBJ2-1,CASSPGLGGGQFF,TGTGCCAGCAGCCCGGGACTGGGTGGAGGGCAGTTCTTC
TRBV3-1,NA,NA,TRBJ1-1,CASSQMGVGTEAFF,TGTGCCAGCAGCCAAATGGGAGTCGGCACTGAAGCTTTCTTT
TRBV7-6,TRBD1,NA,TRBJ2-3,CASSLRAGGSVDTDTQYF,TGTGCCAGCAGCTTGCGGGCAGGGGGCTCGGTAGACACAGATACGCAGTATTTT
TRBV7-9,NA,NA,TRBJ2-2,CASSLAWLGTGELFF,TGTGCCAGCAGCTTAGCCTGGCTGGGGACCGGGGAGCTGTTTTTT
TRBV5-1,NA,few,TRBJ2-2,CASSLGVVDTGELFF,TGCGCCAGCAGCCTAGGGGTTGTGGACACCGGGGAGCTGTTTTTT
TRBV12-3/TRBV12-4,NA,NA,TRBJ1-1,CASSFEGSAEAFF,TGTGCCAGCAGTTTCGAAGGGAGCGCTGAAGCTTTCTTT
TRBV20-1,NA,NA,TRBJ1-1,CSARAPLEAFF,TGCAGTGCTAGAGCCCCCCTCGAAGCTTTCTTT
TRBV29-1,TRBD1,NA,TRBJ2-1,CSGTGSTYNEQFF,TGCAGCGGGACAGGGAGCACCTACAATGAGCAGTTCTTC
TRBV29-1,NA,NA,TRBJ2-7,CSAREGSRDEQYF,TGCAGCGCCCGCGAGGGGAGCAGGGACGAGCAGTACTTC
TRBV10-3,NA,NA,TRBJ2-7,CAISEIQRVSYEQYF,TGTGCCATCAGTGAGATCCAGCGGGTATCCTACGAGCAGTACTTC
TRBV28,NA,NA,TRBJ2-1,CASRTDSEQFF,TGTGCCAGCAGGACAGATAGTGAGCAGTTCTTC
TRBV20-1,NA,NA,TRBJ1-5,CSARGGQPQHF,TGCAGTGCTAGGGGCGGGCAGCCCCAGCATTTT
TRBV4-1,TRBD2,NA,TRBJ2-1,CASSQVVSGGVELYNEQFF,TGCGCCAGCAGCCAAGTAGTTAGCGGGGGGGTTGAACTTTACAATGAGCAGTTCTTC
TRBV7-2,TRBD2,NA,TRBJ2-2,CASRTSGGAFPGELFF,TGTGCCAGCAGGACTAGCGGGGGGGCCTTTCCCGGGGAGCTGTTTTTT
TRBV2,NA,once,TRBJ2-1,CASISKGTVDNEQFF,TGTGCCAGCATTAGTAAAGGCACAGTCGACAATGAGCAGTTCTTC
TRBV2,TRBD2,few,TRBJ2-2,CASSDMRGSGMAGELFF,TGTGCCAGCAGTGATATGCGGGGGAGCGGGATGGCCGGGGAGCTGTTTTTT
TRBV5-5,TRBD2,many,TRBJ2-2,CASSQGTSWNTGELFF,TGTGCCAGCAGCCAAGGGACTAGCTGGAACACCGGGGAGCTGTTTTTT
TRBV20-1,NA,few,TRBJ1-5,CSARVNSGQPQHF,TGCAGTGCTAGAGTGAATTCGGGGCAGCCCCAGCATTTT
TRBV4-1,NA,NA,TRBJ2-2,CASSAGRVPGELFF,TGCGCCAGCAGCGCGGGACGGGTTCCCGGGGAGCTGTTTTTT
TRBV7-9,NA,few,TRBJ2-2,CARGYRAGELFF,TGTGCCAGAGGCTACAGGGCCGGGGAGCTGTTTTTT
TRBV11-2,TRBD2,NA,TRBJ2-2,CASSFLGLAGANTGELFF,TGTGCCAGCAGCTTCCTTGGCCTAGCGGGCGCGAACACCGGGGAGCTGTTTTTT
TRBV4-1,TRBD2,many,TRBJ2-2,CASSQDRLAGGSGELFF,TGCGCCAGCAGCCAAGATCGACTAGCGGGGGGTTCGGGGGAGCTGTTTTTT
TRBV19,NA,NA,TRBJ2-1,CASSTRGGSSYNEQFF,TGTGCCAGTAGTACCCGCGGGGGCTCCTCCTACAATGAGCAGTTCTTC
TRBV24-1,NA,NA,TRBJ2-3,CAASDFSRGRLAGTVSDTQYF,TGTGCCGCCAGTGATTTCTCTAGGGGGCGGCTAGCGGGTACCGTCTCAGATACGCAGTATTTT
TRBV25-1,NA,many,TRBJ2-3,CASSRPGGTDTQYF,TGTGCCAGCAGTAGGCCAGGAGGCACAGATACGCAGTATTTT
TRBV12-3/TRBV12-4,TRBD1,NA,TRBJ2-7,CASRQPGQVFKQYF,TGTGCCAGCAGGCAGCCGGGACAGGTGTTTAAGCAGTACTTC
TRBV6-1,TRBD1,NA,TRBJ1-2,CASRGQGFGYGYTF,TGTGCCAGCAGAGGACAGGGATTCGGCTATGGCTACACCTTC
TRBV12-3/TRBV12-4,NA,few,TRBJ2-3,CASSPPSATTADTQYF,TGTGCCAGCAGCCCCCCTAGCGCCACGACTGCAGATACGCAGTATTTT
TRBV12-3/TRBV12-4,NA,few,TRBJ1-2,CASSLRAANYGYTF,TGTGCCAGCAGTTTAAGGGCAGCTAACTATGGCTACACCTTC
TRBV12-3/TRBV12-4,NA,few,TRBJ2-2,CASSETRDTGELFF,TGTGCCAGCAGCGAGACACGGGACACCGGGGAGCTGTTTTTT
TRBV2,NA,few,TRBJ2-2,CASSVSGADTGELFF,TGTGCCAGCAGTGTCTCTGGGGCTGACACCGGGGAGCTGTTTTTT
TRBV9,TRBD1,NA,TRBJ2-1,CASSDRDRGASGRVEQFF,TGTGCCAGCAGCGACCGGGACAGGGGTGCTAGCGGCCGGGTTGAGCAGTTCTTC
TRBV24-1,NA,few,TRBJ2-6,CATSDTSVSGANVLTF,TGTGCCACCAGTGACACAAGCGTTTCAGGGGCCAACGTCCTGACTTTC
TRBV28,NA,few,TRBJ1-1,CASSLSYQAFF,TGTGCCAGCAGTTTATCCTACCAAGCTTTCTTT
TRBV18,NA,few,TRBJ2-1,CASSPTGSYEQFF,TGTGCCAGCTCACCAACGGGCAGTTATGAGCAGTTCTTC
TRBV29-1,NA,NA,TRBJ2-5,CSADVVGEETQYF,TGCAGCGCCGATGTGGTGGGAGAAGAGACCCAGTACTTC
TRBV4-1,TRBD1,few,TRBJ2-4,CASSQASGTGSSRYF,TGCGCCAGCAGCCAAGCTTCCGGGACAGGGTCCTCCCGGTACTTC
TRBV12-3/TRBV12-4,NA,NA,TRBJ2-1,CASSPRQGLEQFF,TGTGCCAGCAGTCCCCGTCAGGGACTTGAGCAGTTCTTC
TRBV7-8,NA,NA,TRBJ2-2,CASSSIQVTGELFF,TGTGCCAGCAGCTCAATACAGGTCACCGGGGAGCTGTTTTTT